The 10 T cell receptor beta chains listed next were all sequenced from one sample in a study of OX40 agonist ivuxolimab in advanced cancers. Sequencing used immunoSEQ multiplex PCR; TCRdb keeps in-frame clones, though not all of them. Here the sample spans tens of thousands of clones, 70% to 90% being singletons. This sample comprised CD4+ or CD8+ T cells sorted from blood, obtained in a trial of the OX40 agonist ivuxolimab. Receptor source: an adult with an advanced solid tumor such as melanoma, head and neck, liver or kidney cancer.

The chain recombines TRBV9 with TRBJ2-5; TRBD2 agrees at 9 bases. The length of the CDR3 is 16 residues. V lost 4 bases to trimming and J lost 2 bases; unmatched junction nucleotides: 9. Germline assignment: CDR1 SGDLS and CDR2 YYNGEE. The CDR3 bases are TGTGCCAGCAGCTTCCAGCGGGGGGATAGACAAGAGACCCAGTACTTC. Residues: CASSFQRGDRQETQYF.

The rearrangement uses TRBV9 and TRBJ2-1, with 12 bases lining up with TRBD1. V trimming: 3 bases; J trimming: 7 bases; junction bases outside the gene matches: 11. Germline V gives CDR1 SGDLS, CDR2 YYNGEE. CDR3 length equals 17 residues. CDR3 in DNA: TGTGCCAGCAGCGCTACCCCGGGACAGGGGGCGCGGAATGAGCAGTTCTTC. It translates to CASSATPGQGARNEQFF.

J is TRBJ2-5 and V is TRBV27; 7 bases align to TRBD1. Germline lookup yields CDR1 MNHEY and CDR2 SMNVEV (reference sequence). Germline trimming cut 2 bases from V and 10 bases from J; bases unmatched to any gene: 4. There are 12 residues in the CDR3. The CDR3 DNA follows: TGTGCCAGCAGTTTAAGTACAGGGGACCAGTACTTC. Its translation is CASSLSTGDQYF.

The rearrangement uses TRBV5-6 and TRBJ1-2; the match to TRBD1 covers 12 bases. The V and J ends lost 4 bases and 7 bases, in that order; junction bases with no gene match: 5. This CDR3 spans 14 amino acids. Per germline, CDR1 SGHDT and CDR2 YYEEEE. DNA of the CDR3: TGTGCCAGCAGCCGGGGACAGGGGGCTGCTGGCTACACCTTC. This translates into CASSRGQGAAGYTF.

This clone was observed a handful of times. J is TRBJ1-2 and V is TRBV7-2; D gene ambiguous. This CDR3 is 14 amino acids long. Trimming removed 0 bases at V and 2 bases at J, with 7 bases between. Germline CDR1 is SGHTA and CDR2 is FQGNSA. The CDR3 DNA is TGTGCCAGCAGCTTAGCAGTGAGGAACTATGGCTACACCTTC. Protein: CASSLAVRNYGYTF.

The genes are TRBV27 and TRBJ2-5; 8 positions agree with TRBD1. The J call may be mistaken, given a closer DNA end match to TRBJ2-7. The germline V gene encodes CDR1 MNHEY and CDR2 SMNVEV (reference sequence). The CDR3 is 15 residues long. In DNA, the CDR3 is TGTGCCAGCAGTTCGGGGACAGGCCCTCGAGACGAGCAGTACTTC. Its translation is CASSSGTGPRDEQYF.

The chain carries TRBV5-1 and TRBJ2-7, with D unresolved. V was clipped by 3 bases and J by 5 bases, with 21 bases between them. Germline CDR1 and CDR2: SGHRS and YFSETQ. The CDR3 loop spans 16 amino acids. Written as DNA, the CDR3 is TGCGCCAGCAGCTCCACCCCCTCGTCGGGTCTCCACGAGCAGTACTTC. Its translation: CASSSTPSSGLHEQYF.

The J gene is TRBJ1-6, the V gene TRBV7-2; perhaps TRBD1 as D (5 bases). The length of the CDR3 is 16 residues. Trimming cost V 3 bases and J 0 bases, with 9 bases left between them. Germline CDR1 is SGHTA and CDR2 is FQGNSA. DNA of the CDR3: TGTGCCAGCAGCTTCAGGGCCTCCTCCTATAATTCACCCCTCCACTTT. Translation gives CASSFRASSYNSPLHF.

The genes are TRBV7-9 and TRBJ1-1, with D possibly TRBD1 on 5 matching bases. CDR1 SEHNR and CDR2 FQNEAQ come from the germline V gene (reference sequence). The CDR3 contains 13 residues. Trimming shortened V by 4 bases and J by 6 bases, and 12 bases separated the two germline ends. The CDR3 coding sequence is TGTGCCAGCAGCTACCGGGGGGTGGCTGAAGCTTTCTTT. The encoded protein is CASSYRGVAEAFF.

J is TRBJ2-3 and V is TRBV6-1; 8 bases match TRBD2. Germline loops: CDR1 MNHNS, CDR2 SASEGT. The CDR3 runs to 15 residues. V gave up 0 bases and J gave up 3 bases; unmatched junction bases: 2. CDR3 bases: TGTGCCAGCAGTGAAGCTCGGGGGGGGACAGATACGCAGTATTTT. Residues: CASSEARGGTDTQYF.